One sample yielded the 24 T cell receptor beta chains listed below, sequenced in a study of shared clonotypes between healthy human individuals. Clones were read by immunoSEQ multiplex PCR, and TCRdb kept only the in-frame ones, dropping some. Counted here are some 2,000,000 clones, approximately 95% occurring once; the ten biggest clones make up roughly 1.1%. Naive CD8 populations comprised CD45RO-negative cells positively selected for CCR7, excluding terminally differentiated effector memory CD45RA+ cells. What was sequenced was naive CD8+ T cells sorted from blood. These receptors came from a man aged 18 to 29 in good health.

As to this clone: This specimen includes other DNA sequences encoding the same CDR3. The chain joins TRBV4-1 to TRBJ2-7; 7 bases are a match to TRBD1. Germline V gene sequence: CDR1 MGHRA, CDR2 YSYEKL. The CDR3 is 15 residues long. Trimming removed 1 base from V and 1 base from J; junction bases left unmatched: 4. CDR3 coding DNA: TGCGCCAGCAGCCAAGGACAGGGCCTTTCCTACGAGCAGTACTTC. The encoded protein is CASSQGQGLSYEQYF.

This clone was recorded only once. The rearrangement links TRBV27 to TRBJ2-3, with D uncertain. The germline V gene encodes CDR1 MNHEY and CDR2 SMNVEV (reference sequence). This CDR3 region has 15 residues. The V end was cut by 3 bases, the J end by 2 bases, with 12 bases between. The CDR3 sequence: CASSLLTPITDTQYF. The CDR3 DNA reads TGTGCCAGCAGTTTGTTGACTCCGATCACAGATACGCAGTATTTT.

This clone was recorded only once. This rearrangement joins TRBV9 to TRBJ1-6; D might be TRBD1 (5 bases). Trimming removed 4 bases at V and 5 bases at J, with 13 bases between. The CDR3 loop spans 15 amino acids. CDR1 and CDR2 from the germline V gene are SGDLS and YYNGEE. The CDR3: CASSPRGVDNSPLHF. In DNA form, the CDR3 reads TGTGCCAGCAGCCCCCGGGGGGTAGATAATTCACCCCTCCACTTT.

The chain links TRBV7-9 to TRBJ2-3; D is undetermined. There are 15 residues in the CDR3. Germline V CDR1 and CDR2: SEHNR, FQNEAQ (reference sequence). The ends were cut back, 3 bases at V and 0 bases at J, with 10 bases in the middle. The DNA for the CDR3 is TGTGCCAGCAGCTTCGGGCCTTCTAGCACAGATACGCAGTATTTT. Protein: CASSFGPSSTDTQYF.

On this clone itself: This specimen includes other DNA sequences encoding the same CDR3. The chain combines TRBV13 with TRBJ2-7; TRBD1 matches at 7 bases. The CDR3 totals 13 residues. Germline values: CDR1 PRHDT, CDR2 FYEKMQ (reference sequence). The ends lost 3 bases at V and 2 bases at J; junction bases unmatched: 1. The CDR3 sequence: CASSFDRAYEQYF. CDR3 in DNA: TGTGCCAGCAGCTTCGACAGGGCCTACGAGCAGTACTTC.

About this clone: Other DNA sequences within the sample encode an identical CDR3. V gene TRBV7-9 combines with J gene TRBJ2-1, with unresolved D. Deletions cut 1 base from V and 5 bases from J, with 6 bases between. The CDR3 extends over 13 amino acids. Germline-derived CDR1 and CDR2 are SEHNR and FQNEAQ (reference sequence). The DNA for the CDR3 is TGTGCCAGCAGCTTAGTGTCGGACAATGAGCAGTTCTTC. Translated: CASSLVSDNEQFF.

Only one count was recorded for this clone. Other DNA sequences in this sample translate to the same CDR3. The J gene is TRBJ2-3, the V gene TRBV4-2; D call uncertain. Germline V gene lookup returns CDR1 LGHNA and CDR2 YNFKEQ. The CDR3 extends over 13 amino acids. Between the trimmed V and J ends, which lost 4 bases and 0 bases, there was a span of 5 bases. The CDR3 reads CASSPGSTDTQYF. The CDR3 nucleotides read TGTGCCAGCAGCCCCGGGAGCACAGATACGCAGTATTTT.

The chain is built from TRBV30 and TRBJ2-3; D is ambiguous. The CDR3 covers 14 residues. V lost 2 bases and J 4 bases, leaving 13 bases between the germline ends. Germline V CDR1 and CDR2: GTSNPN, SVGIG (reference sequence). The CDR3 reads CAWSPADDPDTQYF. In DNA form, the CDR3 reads TGTGCCTGGAGTCCGGCGGACGATCCAGATACGCAGTATTTT.

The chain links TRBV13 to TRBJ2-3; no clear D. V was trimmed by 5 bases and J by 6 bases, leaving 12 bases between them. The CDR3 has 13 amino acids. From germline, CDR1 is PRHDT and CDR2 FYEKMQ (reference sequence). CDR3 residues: CASSLSTSDTQYF. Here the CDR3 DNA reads TGTGCCAGCAGCCTATCGACCTCCGATACGCAGTATTTT.

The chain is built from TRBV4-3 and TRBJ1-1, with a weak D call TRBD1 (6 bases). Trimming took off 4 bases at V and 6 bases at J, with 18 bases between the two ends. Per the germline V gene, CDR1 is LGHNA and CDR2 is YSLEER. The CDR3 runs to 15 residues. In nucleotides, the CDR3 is TGCGCCAGCAGCCCGTGGGCGGGGGGCATCGCTGAAGCTTTCTTT. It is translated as CASSPWAGGIAEAFF.

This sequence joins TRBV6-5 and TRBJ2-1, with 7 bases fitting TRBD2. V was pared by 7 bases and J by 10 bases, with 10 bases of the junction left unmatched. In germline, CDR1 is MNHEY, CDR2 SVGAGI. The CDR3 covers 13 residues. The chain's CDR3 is CASTPGGRLEQFF. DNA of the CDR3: TGTGCCAGCACTCCCGGCGGGAGATTAGAGCAGTTCTTC.

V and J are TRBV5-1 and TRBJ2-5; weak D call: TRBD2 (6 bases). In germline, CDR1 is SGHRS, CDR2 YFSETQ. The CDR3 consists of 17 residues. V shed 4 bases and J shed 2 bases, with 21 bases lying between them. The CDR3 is CASSPPRSGGGQETQYF. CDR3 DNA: TGCGCCAGCAGCCCTCCCCGCTCGGGTGGGGGGCAAGAGACCCAGTACTTC. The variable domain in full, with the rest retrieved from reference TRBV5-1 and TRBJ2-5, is KAGVTQTPRYLIKTRGQQVTLSCSPISGHRSVSWYQQTPGQGLQFLFEYFSETQRNKGNFPGRFSGRQFSNSRSEMNVSTLELGDSALYLCASSPPRSGGGQETQYFGPGTRLLVL.

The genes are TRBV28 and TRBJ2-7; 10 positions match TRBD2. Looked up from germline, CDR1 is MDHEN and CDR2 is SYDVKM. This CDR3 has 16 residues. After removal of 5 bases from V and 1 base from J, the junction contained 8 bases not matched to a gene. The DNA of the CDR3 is TGTGCCAGCAGTCCCCTCCAGCGGGGGGGGTCCTACGAGCAGTACTTC. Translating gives CASSPLQRGGSYEQYF.

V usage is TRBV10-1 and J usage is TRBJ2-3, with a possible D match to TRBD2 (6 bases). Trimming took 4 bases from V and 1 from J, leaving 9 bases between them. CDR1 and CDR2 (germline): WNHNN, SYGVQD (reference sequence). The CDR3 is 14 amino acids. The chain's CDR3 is CASSGERGTDTQYF. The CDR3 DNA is TGCGCCAGCAGTGGGGAGCGGGGCACAGATACGCAGTATTTT.

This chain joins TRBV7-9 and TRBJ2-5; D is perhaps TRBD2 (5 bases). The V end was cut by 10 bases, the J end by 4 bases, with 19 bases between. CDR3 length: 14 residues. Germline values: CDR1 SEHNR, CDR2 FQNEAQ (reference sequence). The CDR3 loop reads CAITDLRGPETQYF. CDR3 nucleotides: TGTGCCATAACGGACTTACGAGGACCAGAGACCCAGTACTTC.

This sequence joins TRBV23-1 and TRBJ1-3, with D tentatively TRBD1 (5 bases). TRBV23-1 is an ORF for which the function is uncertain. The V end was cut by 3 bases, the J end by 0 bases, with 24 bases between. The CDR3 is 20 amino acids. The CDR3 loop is CASSQYIRKGPPSSGNTIYF. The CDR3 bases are TGCGCCAGCAGTCAGTATATCAGGAAGGGACCGCCGAGCTCTGGAAACACCATATATTTT.

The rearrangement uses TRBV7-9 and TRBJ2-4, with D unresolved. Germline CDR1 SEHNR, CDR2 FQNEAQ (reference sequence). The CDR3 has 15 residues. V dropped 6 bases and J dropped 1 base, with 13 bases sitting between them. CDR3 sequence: CASSLPRWAKNIQYF. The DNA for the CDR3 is TGTGCCAGCAGTCTCCCCCGATGGGCCAAAAACATTCAGTACTTC.

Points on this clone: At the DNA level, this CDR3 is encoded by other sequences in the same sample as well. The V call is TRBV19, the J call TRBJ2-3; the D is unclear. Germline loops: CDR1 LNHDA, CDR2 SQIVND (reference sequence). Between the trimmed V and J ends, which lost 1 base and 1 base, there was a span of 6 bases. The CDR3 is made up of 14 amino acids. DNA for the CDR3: TGTGCCAGTAGTATAGGCGAGGGCACAGATACGCAGTATTTT. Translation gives CASSIGEGTDTQYF.

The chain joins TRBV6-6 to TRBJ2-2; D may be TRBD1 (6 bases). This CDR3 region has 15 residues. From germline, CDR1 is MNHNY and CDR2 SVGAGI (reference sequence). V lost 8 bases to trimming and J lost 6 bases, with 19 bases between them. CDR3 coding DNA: TGTGCCAGCCAAACTGGGGACAAGGTCGCCGGGGAGCTGTTTTTT. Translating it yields CASQTGDKVAGELFF.

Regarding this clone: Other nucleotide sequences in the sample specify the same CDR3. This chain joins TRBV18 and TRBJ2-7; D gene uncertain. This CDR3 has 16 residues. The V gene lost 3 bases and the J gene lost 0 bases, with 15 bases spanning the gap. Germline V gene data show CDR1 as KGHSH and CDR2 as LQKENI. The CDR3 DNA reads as TGTGCCAGCTCACCCTTGGGCGGCCGAAGCTCCTACGAGCAGTACTTC. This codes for CASSPLGGRSSYEQYF.

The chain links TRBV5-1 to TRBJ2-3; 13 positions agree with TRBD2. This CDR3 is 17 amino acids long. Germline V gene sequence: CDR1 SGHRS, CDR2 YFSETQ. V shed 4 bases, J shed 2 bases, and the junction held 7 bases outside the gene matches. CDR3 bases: TGCGCCAGCAGCCTAGGACTAGCGGGGGCGATCACAGATACGCAGTATTTT. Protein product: CASSLGLAGAITDTQYF.

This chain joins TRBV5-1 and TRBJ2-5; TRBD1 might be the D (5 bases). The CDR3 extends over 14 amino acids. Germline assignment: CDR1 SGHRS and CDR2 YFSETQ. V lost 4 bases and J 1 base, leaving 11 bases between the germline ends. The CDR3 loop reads CASSPADTQETQYF. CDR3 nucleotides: TGCGCCAGCAGCCCGGCGGACACCCAAGAGACCCAGTACTTC. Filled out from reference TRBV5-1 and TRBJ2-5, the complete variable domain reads KAGVTQTPRYLIKTRGQQVTLSCSPISGHRSVSWYQQTPGQGLQFLFEYFSETQRNKGNFPGRFSGRQFSNSRSEMNVSTLELGDSALYLCASSPADTQETQYFGPGTRLLVL.

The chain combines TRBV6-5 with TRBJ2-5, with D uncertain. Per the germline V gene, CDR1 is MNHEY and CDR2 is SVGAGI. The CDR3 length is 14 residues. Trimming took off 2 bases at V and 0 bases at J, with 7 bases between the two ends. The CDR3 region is CASSYGEDQETQYF. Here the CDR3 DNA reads TGTGCCAGCAGTTACGGCGAAGACCAAGAGACCCAGTACTTC.

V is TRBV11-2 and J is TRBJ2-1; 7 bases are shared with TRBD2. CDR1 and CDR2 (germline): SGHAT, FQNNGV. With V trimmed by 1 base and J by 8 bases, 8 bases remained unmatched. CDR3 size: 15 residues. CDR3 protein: CASSLGAGAMDEQFF. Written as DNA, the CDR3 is TGTGCCAGCAGCTTAGGCGCGGGAGCTATGGATGAGCAGTTCTTC.